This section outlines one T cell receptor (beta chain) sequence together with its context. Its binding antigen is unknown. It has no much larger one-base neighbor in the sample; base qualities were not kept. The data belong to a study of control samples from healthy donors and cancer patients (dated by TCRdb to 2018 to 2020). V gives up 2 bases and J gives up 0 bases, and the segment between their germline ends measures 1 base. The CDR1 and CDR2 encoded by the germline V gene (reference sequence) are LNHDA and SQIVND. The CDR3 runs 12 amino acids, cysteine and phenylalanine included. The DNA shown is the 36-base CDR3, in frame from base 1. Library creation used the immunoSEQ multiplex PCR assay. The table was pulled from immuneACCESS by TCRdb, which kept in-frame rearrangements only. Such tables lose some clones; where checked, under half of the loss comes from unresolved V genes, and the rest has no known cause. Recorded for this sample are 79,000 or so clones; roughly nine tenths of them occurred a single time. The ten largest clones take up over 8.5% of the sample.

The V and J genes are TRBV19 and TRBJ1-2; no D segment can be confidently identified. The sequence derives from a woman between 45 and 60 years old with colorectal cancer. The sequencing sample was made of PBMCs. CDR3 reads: CASSITNYGYTF. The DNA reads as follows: TGTGCCAGTAGTATAACTAACTATGGCTACACCTTC.